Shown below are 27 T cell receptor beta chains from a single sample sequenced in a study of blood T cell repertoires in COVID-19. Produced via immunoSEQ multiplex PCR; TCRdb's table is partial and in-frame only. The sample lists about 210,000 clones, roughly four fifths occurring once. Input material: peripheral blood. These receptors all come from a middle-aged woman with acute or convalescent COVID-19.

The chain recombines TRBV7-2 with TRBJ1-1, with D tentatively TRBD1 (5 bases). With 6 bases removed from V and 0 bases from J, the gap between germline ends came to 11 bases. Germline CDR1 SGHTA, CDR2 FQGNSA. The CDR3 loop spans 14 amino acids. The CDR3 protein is CASRPRGMNTEAFF. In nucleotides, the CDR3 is TGTGCCAGCAGACCTAGGGGTATGAACACTGAAGCTTTCTTT.

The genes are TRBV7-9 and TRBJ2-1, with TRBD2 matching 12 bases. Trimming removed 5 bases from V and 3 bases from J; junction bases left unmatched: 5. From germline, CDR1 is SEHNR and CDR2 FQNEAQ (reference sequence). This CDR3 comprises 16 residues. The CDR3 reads CASSQRTSGNYNEQFF. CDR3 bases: TGTGCCAGCAGCCAGCGGACTAGCGGGAACTACAATGAGCAGTTCTTC.

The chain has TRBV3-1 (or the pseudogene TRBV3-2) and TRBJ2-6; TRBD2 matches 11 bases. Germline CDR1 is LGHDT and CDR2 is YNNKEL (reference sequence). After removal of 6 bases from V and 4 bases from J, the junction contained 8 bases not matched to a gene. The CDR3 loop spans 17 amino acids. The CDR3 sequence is CASSLAGGSTGANVLTF. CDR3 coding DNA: TGTGCCAGCAGTCTAGCGGGAGGTTCGACGGGGGCCAACGTCCTGACTTTC.

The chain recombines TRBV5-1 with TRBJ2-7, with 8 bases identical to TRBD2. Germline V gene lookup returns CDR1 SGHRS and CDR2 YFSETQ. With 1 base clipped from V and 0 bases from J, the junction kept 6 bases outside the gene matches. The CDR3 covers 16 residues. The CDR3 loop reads CASSLSGGSSSYEQYF. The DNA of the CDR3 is TGCGCCAGCAGCTTGAGCGGGGGTTCCAGCTCCTACGAGCAGTACTTC.

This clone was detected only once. CDR3 in amino acids: CASSINRGRADTQYF. CDR3 nucleotides: TGTGCCAGTAGTATTAATAGGGGTAGGGCAGATACGCAGTATTTT. The V gene is TRBV19, the J gene TRBJ2-3; D might be TRBD1 (5 bases). V lost 3 bases and J lost 4, with 14 bases in between. This CDR3 comprises 15 residues. The germline V gene encodes CDR1 LNHDA and CDR2 SQIVND (reference sequence).

The DNA for the CDR3 is TGTGCCAGCAGCTTAGTCCAGGGAGGGCCAGAGACCCAGTACTTC. It specifies CASSLVQGGPETQYF. This chain uses TRBV7-2 with TRBJ2-5, with 7 bases that match TRBD2. CDR1 SGHTA and CDR2 FQGNSA come from the germline V gene. CDR3 length: 15 amino acids. V shed 1 base and J 4 bases; nucleotides not matched to a gene: 6.

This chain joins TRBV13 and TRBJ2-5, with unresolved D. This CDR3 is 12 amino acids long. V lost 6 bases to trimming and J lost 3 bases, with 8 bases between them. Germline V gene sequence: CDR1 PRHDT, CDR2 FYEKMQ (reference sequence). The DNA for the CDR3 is TGTGCCAGCAGTTATGAGAAAGAGACCCAGTACTTC. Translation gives CASSYEKETQYF.

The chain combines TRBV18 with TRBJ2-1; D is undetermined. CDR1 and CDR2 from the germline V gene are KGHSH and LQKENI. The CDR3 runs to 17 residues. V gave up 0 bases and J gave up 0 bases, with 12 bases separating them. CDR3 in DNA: TGTGCCAGCTCACCACCCGCCCCCAGCGCCTCCTACAATGAGCAGTTCTTC. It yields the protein CASSPPAPSASYNEQFF.

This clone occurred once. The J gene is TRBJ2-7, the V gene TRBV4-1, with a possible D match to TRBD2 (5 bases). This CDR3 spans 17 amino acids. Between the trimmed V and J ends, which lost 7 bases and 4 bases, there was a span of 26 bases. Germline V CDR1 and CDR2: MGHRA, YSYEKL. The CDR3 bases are TGCGCCAGCACCATAGGAGTCGGGGATCAGAGCAAATACGAGCAGTACTTC. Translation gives CASTIGVGDQSKYEQYF.

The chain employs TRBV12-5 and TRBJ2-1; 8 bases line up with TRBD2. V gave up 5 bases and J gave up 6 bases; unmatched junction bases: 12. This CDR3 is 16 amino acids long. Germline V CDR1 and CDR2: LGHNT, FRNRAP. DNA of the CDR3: TGTGCTAGTGGTCGTACGGGGACTAGTGGGGTCAATGAGCAGTTCTTC. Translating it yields CASGRTGTSGVNEQFF. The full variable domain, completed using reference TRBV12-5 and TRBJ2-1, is DARVTQTPRHKVTEMGQEVTMRCQPILGHNTVFWYRQTMMQGLELLAYFRNRAPLDDSGMPKDRFSAEMPDATLATLKIQPSEPRDSAVYFCASGRTGTSGVNEQFFGPGTRLTVL.

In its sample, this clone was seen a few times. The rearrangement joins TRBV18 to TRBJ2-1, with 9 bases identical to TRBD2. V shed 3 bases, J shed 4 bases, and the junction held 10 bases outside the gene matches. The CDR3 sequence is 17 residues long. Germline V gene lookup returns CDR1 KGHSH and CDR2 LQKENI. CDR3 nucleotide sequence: TGTGCCAGCTCACCGAGAAAAGGCGGGGGGGTATACAATGAGCAGTTCTTC. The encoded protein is CASSPRKGGGVYNEQFF.

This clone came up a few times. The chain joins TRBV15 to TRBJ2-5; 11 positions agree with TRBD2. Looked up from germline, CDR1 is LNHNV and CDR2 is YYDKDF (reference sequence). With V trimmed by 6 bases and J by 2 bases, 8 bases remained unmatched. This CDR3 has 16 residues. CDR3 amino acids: CATSPEGLAVQETQYF. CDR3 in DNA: TGTGCCACCAGTCCGGAGGGACTAGCGGTTCAAGAGACCCAGTACTTC.

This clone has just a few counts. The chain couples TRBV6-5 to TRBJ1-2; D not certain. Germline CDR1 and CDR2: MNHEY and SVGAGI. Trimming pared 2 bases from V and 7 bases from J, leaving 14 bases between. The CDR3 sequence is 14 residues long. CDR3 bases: TGTGCCAGCAGTTACGTGAGCGGGATCAGTGGCTACACCTTC. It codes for CASSYVSGISGYTF.

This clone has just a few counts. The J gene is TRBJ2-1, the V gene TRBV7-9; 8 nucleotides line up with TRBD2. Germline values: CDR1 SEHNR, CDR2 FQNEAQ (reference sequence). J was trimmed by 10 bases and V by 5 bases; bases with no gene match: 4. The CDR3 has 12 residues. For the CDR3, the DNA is TGTGCCAGCAGCCCGGGGGGGGAGGAGCAGTTCTTC. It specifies CASSPGGEEQFF.

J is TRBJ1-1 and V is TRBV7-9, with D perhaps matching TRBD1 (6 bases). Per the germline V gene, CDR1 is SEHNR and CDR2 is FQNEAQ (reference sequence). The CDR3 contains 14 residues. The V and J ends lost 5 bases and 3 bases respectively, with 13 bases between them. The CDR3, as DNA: TGTGCCAGCAGCCTCGGGACACATGACACTGAAGCTTTCTTT. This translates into CASSLGTHDTEAFF.

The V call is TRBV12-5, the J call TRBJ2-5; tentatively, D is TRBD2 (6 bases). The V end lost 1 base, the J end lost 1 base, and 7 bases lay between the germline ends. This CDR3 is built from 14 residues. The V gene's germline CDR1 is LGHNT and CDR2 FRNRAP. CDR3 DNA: TGTGCTAGTGGTTTGGGGACTACCCAAGAGACCCAGTACTTC. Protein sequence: CASGLGTTQETQYF. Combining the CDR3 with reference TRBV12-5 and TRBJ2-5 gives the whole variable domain DARVTQTPRHKVTEMGQEVTMRCQPILGHNTVFWYRQTMMQGLELLAYFRNRAPLDDSGMPKDRFSAEMPDATLATLKIQPSEPRDSAVYFCASGLGTTQETQYFGPGTRLLVL.

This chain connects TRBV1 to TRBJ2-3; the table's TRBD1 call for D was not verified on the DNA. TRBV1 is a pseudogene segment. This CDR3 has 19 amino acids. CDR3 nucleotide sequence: TGCACCAGCAGCCAAGGAAGTGTGTGGGGGACAGGGAGGAGAGATACGCAGTATTTT. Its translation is CTSSQGSVWGTGRRDTQYF.

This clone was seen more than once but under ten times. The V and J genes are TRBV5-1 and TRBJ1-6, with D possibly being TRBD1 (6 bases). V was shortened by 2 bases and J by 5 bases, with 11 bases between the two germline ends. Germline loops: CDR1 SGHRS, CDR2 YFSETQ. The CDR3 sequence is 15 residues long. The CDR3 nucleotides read TGCGCCAGCAGCTTAGAGACAGGCCATAATTCACCCCTCCACTTT. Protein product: CASSLETGHNSPLHF. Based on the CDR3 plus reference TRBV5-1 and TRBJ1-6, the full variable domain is KAGVTQTPRYLIKTRGQQVTLSCSPISGHRSVSWYQQTPGQGLQFLFEYFSETQRNKGNFPGRFSGRQFSNSRSEMNVSTLELGDSALYLCASSLETGHNSPLHFGNGTRLTVT.

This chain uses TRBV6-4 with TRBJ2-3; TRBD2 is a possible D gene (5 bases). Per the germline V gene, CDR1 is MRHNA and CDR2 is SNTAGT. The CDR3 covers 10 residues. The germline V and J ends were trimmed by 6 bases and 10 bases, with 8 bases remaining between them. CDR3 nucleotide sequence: TGTGCCAGCAGCGGGAATTCGCAGTATTTT. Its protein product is CASSGNSQYF.

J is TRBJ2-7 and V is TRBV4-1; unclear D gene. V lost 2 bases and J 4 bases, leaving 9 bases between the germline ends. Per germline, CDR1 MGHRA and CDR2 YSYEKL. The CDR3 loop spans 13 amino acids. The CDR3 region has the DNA TGCGCCAGCAGCCAATTAAGAGGTTACGAGCAGTACTTC. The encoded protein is CASSQLRGYEQYF.

CDR3 protein: CASSSKSASQDNEQFF. The CDR3 bases are TGCGCCAGCAGCTCGAAGTCGGCTAGCCAGGACAATGAGCAGTTCTTC. The chain is built from TRBV4-1 and TRBJ2-1; tentative D call: TRBD2 (5 bases). This CDR3 spans 16 amino acids. The ends were cut back, 5 bases at V and 5 bases at J, with 19 bases in the middle. Germline V CDR1 and CDR2: MGHRA, YSYEKL.

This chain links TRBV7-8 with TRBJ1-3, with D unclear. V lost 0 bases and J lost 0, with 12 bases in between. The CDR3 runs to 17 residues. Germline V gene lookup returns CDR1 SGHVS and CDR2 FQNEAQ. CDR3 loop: CASSLALSDISGNTIYF. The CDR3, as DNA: TGTGCCAGCAGCTTAGCGCTATCAGACATCTCTGGAAACACCATATATTTT.

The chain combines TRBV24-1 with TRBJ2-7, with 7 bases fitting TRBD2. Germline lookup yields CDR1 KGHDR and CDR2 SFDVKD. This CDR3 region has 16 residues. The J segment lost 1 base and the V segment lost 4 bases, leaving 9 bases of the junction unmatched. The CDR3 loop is CATSETTPGGSYEQYF. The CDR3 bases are TGTGCCACCAGTGAAACAACCCCGGGAGGTTCCTACGAGCAGTACTTC.

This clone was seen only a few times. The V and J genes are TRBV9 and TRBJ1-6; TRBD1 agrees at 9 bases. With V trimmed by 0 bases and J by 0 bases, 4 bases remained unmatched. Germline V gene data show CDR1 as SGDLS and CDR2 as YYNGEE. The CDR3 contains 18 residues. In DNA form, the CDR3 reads TGTGCCAGCAGCGTAGGGGGACAGGGCACCTCCTATAATTCACCCCTCCACTTT. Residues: CASSVGGQGTSYNSPLHF.

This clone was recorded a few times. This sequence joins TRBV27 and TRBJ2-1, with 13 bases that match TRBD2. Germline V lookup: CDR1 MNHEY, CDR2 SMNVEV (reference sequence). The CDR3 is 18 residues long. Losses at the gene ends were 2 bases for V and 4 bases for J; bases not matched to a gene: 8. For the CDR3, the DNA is TGTGCCAGCAGTTTAACCGGACTAGCGGGAGCCCTTTACAATGAGCAGTTCTTC. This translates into CASSLTGLAGALYNEQFF.

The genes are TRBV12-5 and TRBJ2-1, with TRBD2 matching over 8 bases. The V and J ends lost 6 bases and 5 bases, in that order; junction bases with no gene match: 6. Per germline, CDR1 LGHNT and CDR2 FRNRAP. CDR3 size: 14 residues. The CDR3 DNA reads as TGTGCTAGTGGCCCGGGAGGGACCAACAATGAGCAGTTCTTC. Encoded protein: CASGPGGTNNEQFF.

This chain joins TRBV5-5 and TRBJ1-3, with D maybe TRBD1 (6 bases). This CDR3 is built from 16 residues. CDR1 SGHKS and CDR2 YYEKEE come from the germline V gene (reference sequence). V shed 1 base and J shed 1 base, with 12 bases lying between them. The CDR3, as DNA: TGTGCCAGCAGCTTGCCCGGCAGGGGTTCTGGAAACACCATATATTTT. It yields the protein CASSLPGRGSGNTIYF.